The 3 T cell receptor beta chains below all came from one sample that was sequenced in a study of blood T cell repertoires in COVID-19. Assay used: immunoSEQ multiplex PCR; TCRdb lists only in-frame clones, some missing. The profile covers 60,000 or so clones, with nearly 80% appearing a single time and about 25% taken by the ten largest. Sequencing input: peripheral blood. The receptors stem from a human donor in a cohort sampled during active COVID-19.

This clone was seen more than once but under ten times. V is TRBV28 and J is TRBJ1-1; a weak D match, TRBD1 (6 bases). With 6 bases removed from V and 6 bases from J, the gap between germline ends came to 17 bases. The CDR3 totals 14 residues. The germline CDR1 and CDR2 sequences are MDHEN and SYDVKM. The CDR3 region has the DNA TGTGCCAGCAGAGACCCGGCAGGGGTGTCTGAAGCTTTCTTT. Protein product: CASRDPAGVSEAFF. Combining the CDR3 with reference TRBV28 and TRBJ1-1 gives the whole variable domain DVKVTQSSRYLVKRTGEKVFLECVQDMDHENMFWYRQDPGLGLRLIYFSYDVKMKEKGDIPEGYSVSREKKERFSLILESASTNQTSMYLCASRDPAGVSEAFFGQGTRLTVV.

This rearrangement joins TRBV18 to TRBJ1-2; maybe TRBD1 (6 bases). V lost 5 bases, J lost 6 bases, and 19 bases lay in between. The CDR3 runs 15 residues. Germline V gene lookup returns CDR1 KGHSH and CDR2 LQKENI. The CDR3 loop reads CASSVTDSAENGYTF. Here the CDR3 DNA reads TGTGCCAGCTCAGTAACGGACAGTGCAGAGAATGGCTACACCTTC.

This sequence joins TRBV5-1 and TRBJ1-2; perhaps TRBD1 as D (5 bases). This CDR3 has 14 residues. V was cut by 4 bases and J by 2 bases, with 12 bases left in between. Germline CDR1 reads SGHRS; CDR2 reads YFSETQ. CDR3 DNA: TGCGCCAGCAGCCCATCCAGGACAAACTATGGCTACACCTTC. The encoded protein is CASSPSRTNYGYTF.